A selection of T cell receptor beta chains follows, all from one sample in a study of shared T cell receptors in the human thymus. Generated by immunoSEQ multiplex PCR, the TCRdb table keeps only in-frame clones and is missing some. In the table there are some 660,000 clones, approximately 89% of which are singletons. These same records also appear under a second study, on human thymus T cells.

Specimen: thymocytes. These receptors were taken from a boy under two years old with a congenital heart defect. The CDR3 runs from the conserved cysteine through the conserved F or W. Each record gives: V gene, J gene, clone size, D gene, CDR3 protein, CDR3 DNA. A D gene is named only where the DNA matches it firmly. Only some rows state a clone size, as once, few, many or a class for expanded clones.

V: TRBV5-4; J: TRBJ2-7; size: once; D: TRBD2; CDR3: CASSPFGGGLTSYEQYF; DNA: TGTGCCAGCAGCCCCTTTGGCGGGGGGCTTACCTCCTACGAGCAGTACTTC
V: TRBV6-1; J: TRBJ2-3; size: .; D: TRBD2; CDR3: CASSEAPGGIGGTDTQYF; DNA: TGTGCCAGCAGTGAAGCCCCCGGGGGGATTGGTGGCACAGATACGCAGTATTTT
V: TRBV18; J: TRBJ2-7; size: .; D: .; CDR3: CASSARTDRREQYF; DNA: TGTGCCAGCTCAGCGCGGACAGACAGGCGGGAGCAGTACTTC
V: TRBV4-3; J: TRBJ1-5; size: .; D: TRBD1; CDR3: CASSPGTGGRDSNQPQHF; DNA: TGCGCCAGCAGCCCCGGGACAGGGGGGCGTGATAGCAATCAGCCCCAGCATTTT
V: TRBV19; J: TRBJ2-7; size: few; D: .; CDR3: CASSIDRHSSYEQYF; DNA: TGTGCCAGTAGTATAGATCGACACAGCTCCTACGAGCAGTACTTC
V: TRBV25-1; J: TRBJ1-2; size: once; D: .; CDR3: CASSSPGGYTF; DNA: TGTGCCAGCAGTAGCCCGGGAGGCTACACCTTC
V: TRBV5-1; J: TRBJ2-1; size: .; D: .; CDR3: CASSPDRGAKQFF; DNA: TGCGCCAGCAGCCCGGACAGAGGCGCGAAGCAGTTCTTC
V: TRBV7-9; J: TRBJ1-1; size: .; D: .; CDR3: CASSLQGLGTEAFF; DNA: TGTGCCAGCAGCTTACAGGGGTTAGGCACTGAAGCTTTCTTT
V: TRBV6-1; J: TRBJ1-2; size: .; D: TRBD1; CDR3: CASSETGEGGYTF; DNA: TGTGCCAGCAGTGAGACAGGGGAAGGTGGCTACACCTTC
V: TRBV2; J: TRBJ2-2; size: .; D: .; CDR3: CASRDGETGELFF; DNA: TGTGCCAGCAGGGACGGGGAGACCGGGGAGCTGTTTTTT
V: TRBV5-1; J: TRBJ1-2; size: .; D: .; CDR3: CASSLEGRGRVYGYTF; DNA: TGCGCCAGCAGCTTGGAAGGACGGGGTCGCGTCTATGGCTACACCTTC
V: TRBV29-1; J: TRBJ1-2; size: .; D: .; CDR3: CSVEWSWQATNYGYTF; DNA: TGCAGCGTTGAATGGTCGTGGCAGGCCACTAACTATGGCTACACCTTC
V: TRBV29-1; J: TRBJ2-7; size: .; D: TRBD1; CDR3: CSVRDRDFYEQYF; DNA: TGCAGCGTCCGGGACAGGGACTTCTACGAGCAGTACTTC
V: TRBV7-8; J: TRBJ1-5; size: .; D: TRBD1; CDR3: CASSRTGTTQPQHF; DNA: TGTGCCAGCAGCCGGACAGGTACAACTCAGCCCCAGCATTTT
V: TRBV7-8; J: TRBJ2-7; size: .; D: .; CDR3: CASSPGRYEQYF; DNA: TGTGCCAGCAGCCCCGGTCGCTACGAGCAGTACTTC
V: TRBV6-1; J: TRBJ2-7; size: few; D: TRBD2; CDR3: CASRASGPSYEQYF; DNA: TGTGCCAGCAGGGCTAGCGGACCATCCTACGAGCAGTACTTC
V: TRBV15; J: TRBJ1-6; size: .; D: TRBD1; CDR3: CATEEGGTGYQNSPLHF; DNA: TGTGCCACCGAGGAGGGTGGGACAGGGTATCAAAATTCACCCCTCCACTTT
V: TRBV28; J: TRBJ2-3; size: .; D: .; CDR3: CASSSGWGGGTDTQYF; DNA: TGTGCCAGCAGCTCGGGGTGGGGAGGCGGCACAGATACGCAGTATTTT
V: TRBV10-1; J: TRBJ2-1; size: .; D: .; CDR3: CASSVERVNNEQFF; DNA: TGCGCCAGCAGTGTTGAGCGGGTCAACAATGAGCAGTTCTTC
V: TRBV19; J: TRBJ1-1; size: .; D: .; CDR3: CASSPKSTESFF; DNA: TGTGCCAGTAGTCCAAAGTCGACGGAGTCTTTCTTT
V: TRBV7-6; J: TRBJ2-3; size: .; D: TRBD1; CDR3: CASSPRDRYTDTQYF; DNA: TGTGCCAGCAGCCCACGGGACAGGTATACAGATACGCAGTATTTT
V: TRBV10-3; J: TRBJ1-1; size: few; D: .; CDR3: CAISEGAEAFF; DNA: TGTGCCATCAGTGAAGGGGCTGAAGCTTTCTTT
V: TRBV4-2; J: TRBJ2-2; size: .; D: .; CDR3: CASSQDFPRLRDTGELFF; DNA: TGTGCCAGCAGCCAAGATTTTCCTCGGCTCAGGGACACCGGGGAGCTGTTTTTT
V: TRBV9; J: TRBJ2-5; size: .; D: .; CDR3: CASSVEGRSGDETQYF; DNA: TGTGCCAGCAGCGTAGAGGGAAGGTCAGGGGACGAGACCCAGTACTTC
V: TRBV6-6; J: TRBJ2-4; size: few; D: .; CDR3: CASSYLLAENIQYF; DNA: TGTGCCAGCAGTTACTTGTTAGCGGAAAACATTCAGTACTTC
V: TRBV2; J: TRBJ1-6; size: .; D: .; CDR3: CASRRDPLYNSPLHF; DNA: TGTGCCAGCAGGAGGGATCCGCTGTATAATTCACCCCTCCACTTT
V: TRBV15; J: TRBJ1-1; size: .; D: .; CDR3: CATGEKNTEAFF; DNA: TGTGCCACCGGGGAGAAGAACACTGAAGCTTTCTTT
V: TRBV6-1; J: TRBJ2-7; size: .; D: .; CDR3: CATATRHRAPYEQYF; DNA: TGTGCCACCGCGACGAGACACAGGGCCCCCTACGAGCAGTACTTC
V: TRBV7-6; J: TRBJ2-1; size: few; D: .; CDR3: CASSLVGGEQFF; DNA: TGTGCCAGCAGCTTAGTGGGCGGGGAGCAGTTCTTC
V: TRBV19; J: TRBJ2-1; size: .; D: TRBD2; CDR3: CASTYRTSGRNYNEQFF; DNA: TGTGCCAGTACCTATCGGACTAGCGGGAGGAACTACAATGAGCAGTTCTTC
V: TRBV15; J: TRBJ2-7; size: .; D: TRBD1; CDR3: CATSRDITGTGFYEQYF; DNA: TGTGCCACCAGCAGAGATATTACCGGGACAGGGTTCTACGAGCAGTACTTC
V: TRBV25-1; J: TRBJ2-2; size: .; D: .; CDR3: CASSGIAATTGELFF; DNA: TGTGCCAGCAGTGGTATTGCGGCTACCACCGGGGAGCTGTTTTTT
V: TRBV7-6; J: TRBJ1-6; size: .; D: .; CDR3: CASSLGGGQNSPLHF; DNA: TGTGCCAGCAGCTTAGGAGGTGGACAGAATTCACCCCTCCACTTT
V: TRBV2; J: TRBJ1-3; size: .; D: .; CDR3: CASTTGRLPSGNTIYF; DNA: TGTGCCAGCACCACAGGCAGACTCCCCTCTGGAAACACCATATATTTT
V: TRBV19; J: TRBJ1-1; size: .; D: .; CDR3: CASSIFRGTEAFF; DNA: TGTGCCAGTAGTATCTTCAGAGGAACTGAAGCTTTCTTT
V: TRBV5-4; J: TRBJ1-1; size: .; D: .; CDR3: CASSYTVNTEAFF; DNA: TGTGCCAGCAGCTACACAGTTAACACTGAAGCTTTCTTT
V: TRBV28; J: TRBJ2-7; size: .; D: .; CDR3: CASKVVSGAYEQYF; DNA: TGTGCCAGCAAAGTGGTTAGCGGTGCCTACGAGCAGTACTTC
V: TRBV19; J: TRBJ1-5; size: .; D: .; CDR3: CASSTRASGSNQPQHF; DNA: TGTGCCAGTAGTACCCGGGCCTCGGGGAGCAATCAGCCCCAGCATTTT
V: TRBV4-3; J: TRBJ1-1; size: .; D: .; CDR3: CASSQEERERGGRLNTEAFF; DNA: TGCGCCAGCAGCCAAGAAGAGCGGGAGAGGGGGGGGCGCCTGAACACTGAAGCTTTCTTT
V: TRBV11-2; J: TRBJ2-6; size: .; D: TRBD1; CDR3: CASWTGSLAGANVLTF; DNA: TGTGCCAGCTGGACAGGGTCTCTAGCTGGGGCCAACGTCCTGACTTTC
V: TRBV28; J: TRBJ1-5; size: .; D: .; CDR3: CASSFVWFGRPGGNQPQHF; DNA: TGTGCCAGCAGTTTTGTATGGTTCGGGCGACCGGGAGGCAATCAGCCCCAGCATTTT
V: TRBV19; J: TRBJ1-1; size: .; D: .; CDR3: CASNRLGGGETEAFF; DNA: TGTGCCAGTAATCGCTTGGGGGGGGGTGAGACTGAAGCTTTCTTT
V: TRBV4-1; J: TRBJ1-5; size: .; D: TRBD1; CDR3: CASSLWTGNQPQHF; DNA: TGCGCCAGCAGCCTTTGGACAGGGAATCAGCCCCAGCATTTT
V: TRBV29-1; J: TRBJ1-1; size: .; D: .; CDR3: CSVSRGAEAFF; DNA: TGCAGCGTTTCGCGCGGGGCTGAAGCTTTCTTT
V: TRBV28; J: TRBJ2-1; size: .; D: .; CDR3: CASSLLGLNNEQFF; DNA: TGTGCCAGCAGTCTCCTCGGACTTAACAATGAGCAGTTCTTC
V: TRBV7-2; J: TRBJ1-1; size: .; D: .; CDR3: CASSLAGRDPEAFF; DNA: TGTGCCAGCAGCTTAGCTGGGAGGGACCCTGAAGCTTTCTTT
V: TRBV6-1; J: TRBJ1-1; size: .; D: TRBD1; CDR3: CASSPEGTGWTEAFF; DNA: TGTGCCAGCAGTCCCGAGGGGACAGGGTGGACTGAAGCTTTCTTT
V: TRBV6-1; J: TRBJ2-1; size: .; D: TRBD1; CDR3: CASINRGPNEQFF; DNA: TGTGCCAGCATTAACAGGGGGCCAAATGAGCAGTTCTTC
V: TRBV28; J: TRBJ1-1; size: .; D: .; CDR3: CGFKKGDTEAFF; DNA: TGTGGATTTAAGAAGGGGGACACTGAAGCTTTCTTT
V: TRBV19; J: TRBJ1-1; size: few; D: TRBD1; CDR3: CASSIKTGEDEAFF; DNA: TGTGCCAGTAGTATAAAGACAGGGGAGGATGAAGCTTTCTTT
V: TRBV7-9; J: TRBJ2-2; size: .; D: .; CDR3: CASRCGSNTGELFF; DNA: TGTGCCAGCAGATGCGGGTCGAACACCGGGGAGCTGTTTTTT